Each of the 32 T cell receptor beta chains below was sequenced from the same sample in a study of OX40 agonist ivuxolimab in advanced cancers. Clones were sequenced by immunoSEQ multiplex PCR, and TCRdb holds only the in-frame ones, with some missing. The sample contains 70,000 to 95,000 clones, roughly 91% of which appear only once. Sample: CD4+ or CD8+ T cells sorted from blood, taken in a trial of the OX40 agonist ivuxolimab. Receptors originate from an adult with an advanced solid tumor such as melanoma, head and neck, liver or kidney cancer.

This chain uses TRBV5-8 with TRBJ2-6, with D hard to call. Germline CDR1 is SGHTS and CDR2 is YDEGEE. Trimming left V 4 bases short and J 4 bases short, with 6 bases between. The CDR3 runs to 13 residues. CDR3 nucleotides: TGTGCCAGCAGCCAAGGGGGGGCCAACGTCCTGACTTTC. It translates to CASSQGGANVLTF.

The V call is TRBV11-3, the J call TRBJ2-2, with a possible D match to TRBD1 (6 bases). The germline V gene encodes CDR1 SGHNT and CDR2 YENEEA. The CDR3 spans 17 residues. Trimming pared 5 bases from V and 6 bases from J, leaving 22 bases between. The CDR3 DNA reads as TGTGCCAGCAGCCAAAAACGGGGCAGGGGTACCGCCGGGGAGCTGTTTTTT. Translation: CASSQKRGRGTAGELFF.

The CDR3 bases are TGCGCCAGCAGCTTGGTTGCGGCCTCTGGAAACACCATATATTTT. Its translation is CASSLVAASGNTIYF. The chain is built from TRBV5-1 and TRBJ1-3, with D hard to call. The germline CDR1 and CDR2 sequences are SGHRS and YFSETQ. The CDR3 is 15 residues long. The V end lost 0 bases, the J end lost 0 bases, and 7 bases lay between the germline ends. Combining the CDR3 with reference TRBV5-1 and TRBJ1-3 gives the whole variable domain KAGVTQTPRYLIKTRGQQVTLSCSPISGHRSVSWYQQTPGQGLQFLFEYFSETQRNKGNFPGRFSGRQFSNSRSEMNVSTLELGDSALYLCASSLVAASGNTIYFGEGSWLTVV.

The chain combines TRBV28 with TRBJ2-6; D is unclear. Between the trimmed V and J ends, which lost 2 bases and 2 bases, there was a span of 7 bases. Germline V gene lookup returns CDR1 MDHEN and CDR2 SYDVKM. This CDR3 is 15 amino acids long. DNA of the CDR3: TGTGCCAGCAGTTTAACCGTGGCTGGGGCCAACGTCCTGACTTTC. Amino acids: CASSLTVAGANVLTF.

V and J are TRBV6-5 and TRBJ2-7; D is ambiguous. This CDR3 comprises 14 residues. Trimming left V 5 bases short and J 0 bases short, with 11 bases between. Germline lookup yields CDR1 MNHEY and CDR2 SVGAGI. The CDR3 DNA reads TGTGCCAGCAGTGGGCCCCATATCTCCTACGAGCAGTACTTC. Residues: CASSGPHISYEQYF.

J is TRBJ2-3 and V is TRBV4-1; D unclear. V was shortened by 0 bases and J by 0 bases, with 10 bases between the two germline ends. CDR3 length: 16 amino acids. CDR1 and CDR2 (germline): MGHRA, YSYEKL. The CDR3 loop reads CASSQDYLTSTDTQYF. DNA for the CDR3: TGCGCCAGCAGCCAAGATTACTTGACTAGCACAGATACGCAGTATTTT.

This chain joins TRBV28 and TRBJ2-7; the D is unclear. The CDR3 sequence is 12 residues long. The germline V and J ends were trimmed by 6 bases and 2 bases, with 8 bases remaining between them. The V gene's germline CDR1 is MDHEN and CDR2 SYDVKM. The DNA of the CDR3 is TGTGCCAGCAGCCGCAGCCCCTACGAGCAGTACTTC. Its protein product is CASSRSPYEQYF.

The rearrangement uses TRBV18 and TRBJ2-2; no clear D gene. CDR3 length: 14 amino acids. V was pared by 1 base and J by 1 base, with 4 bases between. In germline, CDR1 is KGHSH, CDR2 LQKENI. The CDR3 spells CASSPRQNTGELFF. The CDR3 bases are TGTGCCAGCTCACCACGACAGAACACCGGGGAGCTGTTTTTT.

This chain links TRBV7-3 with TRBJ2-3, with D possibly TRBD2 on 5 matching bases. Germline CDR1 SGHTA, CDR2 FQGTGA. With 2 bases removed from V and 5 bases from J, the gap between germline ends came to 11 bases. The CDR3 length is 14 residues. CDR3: CASSLSGVGDTQYF. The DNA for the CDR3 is TGTGCCAGCAGCTTATCCGGGGTGGGAGATACGCAGTATTTT.

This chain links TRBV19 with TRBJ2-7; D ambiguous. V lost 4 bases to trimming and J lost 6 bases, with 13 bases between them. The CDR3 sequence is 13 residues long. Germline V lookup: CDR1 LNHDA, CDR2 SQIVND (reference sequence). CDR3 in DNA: TGTGCCAGTAGTACCCACACCACCATCGAGCAGTACTTC. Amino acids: CASSTHTTIEQYF.

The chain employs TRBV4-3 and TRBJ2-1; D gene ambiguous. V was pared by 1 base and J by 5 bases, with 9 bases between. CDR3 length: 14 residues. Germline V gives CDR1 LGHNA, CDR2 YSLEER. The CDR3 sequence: CASSQGLGHNEQFF. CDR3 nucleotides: TGCGCCAGCAGCCAAGGGCTAGGGCACAATGAGCAGTTCTTC.

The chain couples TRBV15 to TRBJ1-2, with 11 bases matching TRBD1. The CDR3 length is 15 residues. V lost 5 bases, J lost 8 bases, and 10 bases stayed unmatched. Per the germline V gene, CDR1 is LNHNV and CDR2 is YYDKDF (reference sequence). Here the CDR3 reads CATSPRGQGARGYTF. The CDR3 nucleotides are TGTGCCACCAGCCCTAGAGGACAGGGGGCGCGAGGCTACACCTTC.

The CDR3 loop reads CASSQRGGRSYEQYF. The CDR3 DNA reads as TGCGCCAGCAGCCAACGTGGCGGACGCTCCTACGAGCAGTACTTC. This chain uses TRBV4-3 with TRBJ2-7; D remains unclear. The ends were cut back, 2 bases at V and 0 bases at J, with 11 bases in the middle. CDR1 and CDR2 (germline): LGHNA, YSLEER. The CDR3 is 15 amino acids.

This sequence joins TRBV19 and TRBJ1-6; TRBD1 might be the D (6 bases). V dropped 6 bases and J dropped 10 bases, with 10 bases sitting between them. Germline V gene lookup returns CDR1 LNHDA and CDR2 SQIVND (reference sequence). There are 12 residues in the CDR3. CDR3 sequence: CASRGGSSPLHF. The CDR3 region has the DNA TGTGCCAGTAGAGGGGGTTCATCACCCCTCCACTTT.

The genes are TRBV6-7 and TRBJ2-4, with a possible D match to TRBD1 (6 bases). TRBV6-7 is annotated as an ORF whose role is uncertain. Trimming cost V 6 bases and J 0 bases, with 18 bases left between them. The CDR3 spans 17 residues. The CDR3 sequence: CASSLRRDRLAKNIQYF. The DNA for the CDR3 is TGTGCCAGCAGCCTAAGACGAGACAGGCTAGCCAAAAACATTCAGTACTTC.

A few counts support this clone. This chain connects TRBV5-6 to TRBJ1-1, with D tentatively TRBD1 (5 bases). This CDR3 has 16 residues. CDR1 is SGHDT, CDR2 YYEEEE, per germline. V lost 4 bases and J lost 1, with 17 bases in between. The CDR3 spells CASSRIPGQGNTEAFF. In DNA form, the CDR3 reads TGTGCCAGCAGCCGCATCCCGGGGCAGGGGAACACTGAAGCTTTCTTT.

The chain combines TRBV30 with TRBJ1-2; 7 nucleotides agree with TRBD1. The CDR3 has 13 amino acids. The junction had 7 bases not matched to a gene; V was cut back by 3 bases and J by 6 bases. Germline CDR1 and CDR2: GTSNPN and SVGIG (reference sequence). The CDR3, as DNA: TGTGCCTGGAGGGGGAGGGGGCGCAATGGCTACACCTTC. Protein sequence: CAWRGRGRNGYTF.

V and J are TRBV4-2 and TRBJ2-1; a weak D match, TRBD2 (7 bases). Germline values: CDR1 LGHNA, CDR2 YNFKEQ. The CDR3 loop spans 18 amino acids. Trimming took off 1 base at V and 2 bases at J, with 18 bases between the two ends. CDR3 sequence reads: CASSQVEGGGPPYNEQFF. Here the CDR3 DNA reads TGTGCCAGCAGCCAAGTGGAAGGGGGGGGGCCCCCCTACAATGAGCAGTTCTTC.

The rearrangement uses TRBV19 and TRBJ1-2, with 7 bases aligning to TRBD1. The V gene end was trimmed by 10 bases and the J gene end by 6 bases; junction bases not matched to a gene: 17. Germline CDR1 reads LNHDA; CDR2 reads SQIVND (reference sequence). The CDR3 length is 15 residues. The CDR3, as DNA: TGTGCCACTCACCCGGGGACAGTAGCACAGGATGGCTACACCTTC. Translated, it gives CATHPGTVAQDGYTF.

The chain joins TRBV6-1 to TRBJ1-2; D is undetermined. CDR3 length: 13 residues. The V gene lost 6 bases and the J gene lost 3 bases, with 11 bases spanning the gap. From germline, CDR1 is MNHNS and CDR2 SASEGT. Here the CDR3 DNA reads TGTGCCAGCAGGTCCCGGGTGCACTATGGCTACACCTTC. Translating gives CASRSRVHYGYTF.

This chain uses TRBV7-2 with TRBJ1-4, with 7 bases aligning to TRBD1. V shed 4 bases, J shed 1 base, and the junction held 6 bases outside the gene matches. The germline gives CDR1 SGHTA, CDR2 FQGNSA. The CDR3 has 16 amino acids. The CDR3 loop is CASSSTGRVTNEKLFF. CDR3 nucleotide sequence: TGTGCCAGCAGCTCGACAGGGCGGGTAACTAATGAAAAACTGTTTTTT.

CDR3: CAWSVSSGTGAFGYTF. The CDR3 DNA follows: TGTGCCTGGAGTGTATCGAGTGGGACAGGGGCATTTGGCTACACCTTC. The chain links TRBV30 to TRBJ1-2; 10 positions match TRBD1. Trimming at V came to 0 bases and at J to 7 bases, leaving 11 bases not matched to a gene. The CDR3 totals 16 residues. CDR1 is GTSNPN and CDR2 is SVGIG in the germline V gene (reference sequence).

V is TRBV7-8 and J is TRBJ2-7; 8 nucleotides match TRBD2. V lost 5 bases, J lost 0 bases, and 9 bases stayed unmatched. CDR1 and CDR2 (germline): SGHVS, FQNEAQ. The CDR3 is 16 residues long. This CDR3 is CASSRGGRGVSYEQYF. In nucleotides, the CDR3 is TGTGCCAGCAGCCGGGGGGGGCGCGGGGTCTCCTACGAGCAGTACTTC.

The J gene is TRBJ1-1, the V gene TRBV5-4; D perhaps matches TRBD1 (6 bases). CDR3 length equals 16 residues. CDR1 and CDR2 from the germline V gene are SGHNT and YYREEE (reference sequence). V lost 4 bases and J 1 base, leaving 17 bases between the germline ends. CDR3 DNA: TGTGCCAGCAGCACATCTCTACAGGGCACGAACACTGAAGCTTTCTTT. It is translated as CASSTSLQGTNTEAFF.

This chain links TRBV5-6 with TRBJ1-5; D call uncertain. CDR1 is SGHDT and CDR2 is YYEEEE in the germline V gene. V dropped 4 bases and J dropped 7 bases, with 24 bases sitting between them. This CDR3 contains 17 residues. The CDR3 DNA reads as TGTGCCAGCAGCCGTCTGAGCACCGTGGGGTTTGGGCAGCCCCAGCATTTT. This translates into CASSRLSTVGFGQPQHF.

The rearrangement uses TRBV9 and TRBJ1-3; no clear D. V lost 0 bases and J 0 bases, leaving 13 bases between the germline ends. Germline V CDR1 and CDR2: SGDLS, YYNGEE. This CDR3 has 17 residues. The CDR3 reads CASSVAPGPFSGNTIYF. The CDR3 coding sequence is TGTGCCAGCAGCGTAGCCCCCGGGCCATTCTCTGGAAACACCATATATTTT.

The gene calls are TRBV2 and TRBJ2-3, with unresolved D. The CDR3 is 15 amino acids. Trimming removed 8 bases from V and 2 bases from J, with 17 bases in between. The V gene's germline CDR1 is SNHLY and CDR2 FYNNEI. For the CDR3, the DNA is TGTGCCAGCTTCCTAACTTGGCAGTCCACAGATACGCAGTATTTT. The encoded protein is CASFLTWQSTDTQYF.

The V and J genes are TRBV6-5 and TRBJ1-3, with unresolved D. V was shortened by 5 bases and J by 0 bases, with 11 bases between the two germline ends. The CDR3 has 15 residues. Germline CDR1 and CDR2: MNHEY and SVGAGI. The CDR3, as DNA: TGTGCCAGCAGTCGTAACGGCCTCTCTGGAAACACCATATATTTT. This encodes CASSRNGLSGNTIYF.

In DNA form, the CDR3 reads TGTGCCACCAGCAGAGAGGCTAGCGGGAGTATCCGGATCAATGAGCAGTTCTTC. As protein: CATSREASGSIRINEQFF. This chain links TRBV15 with TRBJ2-1; 10 nucleotides match TRBD2. Germline CDR1 LNHNV, CDR2 YYDKDF (reference sequence). After removal of 0 bases from V and 6 bases from J, the junction contained 11 bases not matched to a gene. The CDR3 has 18 residues.

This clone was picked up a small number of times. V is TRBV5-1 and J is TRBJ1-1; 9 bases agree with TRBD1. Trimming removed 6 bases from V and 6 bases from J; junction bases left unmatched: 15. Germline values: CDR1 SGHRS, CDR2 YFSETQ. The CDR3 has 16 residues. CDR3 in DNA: TGCGCCAGCAACCATGCACAGGGACAGGGTTCACCTGAAGCTTTCTTT. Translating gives CASNHAQGQGSPEAFF.

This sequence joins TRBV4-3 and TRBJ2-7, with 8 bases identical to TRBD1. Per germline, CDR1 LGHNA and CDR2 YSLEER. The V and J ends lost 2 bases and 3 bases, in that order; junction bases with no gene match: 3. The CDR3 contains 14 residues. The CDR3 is CASSQRQGSYEQYF. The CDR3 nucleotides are TGCGCCAGCAGCCAAAGACAGGGGAGCTACGAGCAGTACTTC.

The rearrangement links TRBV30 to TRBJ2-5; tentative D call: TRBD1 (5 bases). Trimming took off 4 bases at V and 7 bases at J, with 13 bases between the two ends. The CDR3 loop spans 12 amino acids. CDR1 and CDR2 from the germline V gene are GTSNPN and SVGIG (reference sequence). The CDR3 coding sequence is TGTGCCTGGACGACAGTCCTGGGGACCCAGTACTTC. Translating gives CAWTTVLGTQYF.